This T cell receptor beta chain was sequenced for a study of T cell responses to AZD1222 COVID-19 vaccine. The germline V gene has CDR1 MNHEY and CDR2 SVGAGI. V was cut by 3 bases and J by 1 base, with 12 bases left in between. This CDR3 has 15 residues. Method: immunoSEQ multiplex PCR; TCRdb's copy keeps in-frame clones and lacks some. The sample records about 100,000 clones, approximately 89% being singletons. The TCR was taken from an adult in good health. The material sequenced was peripheral blood, taken on day 0 of MenACWY control vaccination. The chain combines TRBV6-5 with TRBJ1-1; D not resolved. CDR3 in amino acids: CASSYYDLTNTEAFF. In nucleotides, the CDR3 is TGTGCCAGCAGTTATTACGACTTGACGAACACTGAAGCTTTCTTT.